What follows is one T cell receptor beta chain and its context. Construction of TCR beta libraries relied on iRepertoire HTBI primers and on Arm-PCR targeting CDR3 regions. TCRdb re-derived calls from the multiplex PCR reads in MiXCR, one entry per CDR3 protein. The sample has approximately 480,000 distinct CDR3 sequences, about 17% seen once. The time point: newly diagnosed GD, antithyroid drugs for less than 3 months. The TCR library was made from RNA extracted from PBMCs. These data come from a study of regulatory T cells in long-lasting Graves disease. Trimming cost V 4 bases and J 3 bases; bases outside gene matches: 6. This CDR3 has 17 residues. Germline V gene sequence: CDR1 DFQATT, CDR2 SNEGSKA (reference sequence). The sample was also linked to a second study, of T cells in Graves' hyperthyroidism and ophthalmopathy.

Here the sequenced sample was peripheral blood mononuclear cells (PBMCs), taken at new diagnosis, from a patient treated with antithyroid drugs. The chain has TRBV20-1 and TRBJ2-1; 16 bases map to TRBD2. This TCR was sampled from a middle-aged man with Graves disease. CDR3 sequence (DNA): TGCAGTGCTACGGGACTAGCGGGAGGGGACAGCTACAATGAGCAGTTCTTC. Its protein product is CSATGLAGGDSYNEQFF.